This T cell receptor beta chain was sequenced for a study of cytomegalovirus exposure and HLA in healthy donors. Libraries were prepared by immunoSEQ multiplex PCR; TCRdb keeps only in-frame clonotypes and omits some of them. This table holds about 360,000 clones, 86% found once. The V gene's germline CDR1 is MDHEN and CDR2 SYDVKM. V was pared by 6 bases and J by 3 bases, with 12 bases between. The CDR3 contains 13 residues. Sequenced: PBMCs. The clonotype comes from a woman in her late teens or twenties in good health and CMV-seronegative. The chain joins TRBV28 to TRBJ2-7, with a weak D call TRBD1 (6 bases). The CDR3 protein is CASRMEGGYEQYF. DNA of the CDR3: TGTGCCAGCAGGATGGAAGGGGGCTACGAGCAGTACTTC.